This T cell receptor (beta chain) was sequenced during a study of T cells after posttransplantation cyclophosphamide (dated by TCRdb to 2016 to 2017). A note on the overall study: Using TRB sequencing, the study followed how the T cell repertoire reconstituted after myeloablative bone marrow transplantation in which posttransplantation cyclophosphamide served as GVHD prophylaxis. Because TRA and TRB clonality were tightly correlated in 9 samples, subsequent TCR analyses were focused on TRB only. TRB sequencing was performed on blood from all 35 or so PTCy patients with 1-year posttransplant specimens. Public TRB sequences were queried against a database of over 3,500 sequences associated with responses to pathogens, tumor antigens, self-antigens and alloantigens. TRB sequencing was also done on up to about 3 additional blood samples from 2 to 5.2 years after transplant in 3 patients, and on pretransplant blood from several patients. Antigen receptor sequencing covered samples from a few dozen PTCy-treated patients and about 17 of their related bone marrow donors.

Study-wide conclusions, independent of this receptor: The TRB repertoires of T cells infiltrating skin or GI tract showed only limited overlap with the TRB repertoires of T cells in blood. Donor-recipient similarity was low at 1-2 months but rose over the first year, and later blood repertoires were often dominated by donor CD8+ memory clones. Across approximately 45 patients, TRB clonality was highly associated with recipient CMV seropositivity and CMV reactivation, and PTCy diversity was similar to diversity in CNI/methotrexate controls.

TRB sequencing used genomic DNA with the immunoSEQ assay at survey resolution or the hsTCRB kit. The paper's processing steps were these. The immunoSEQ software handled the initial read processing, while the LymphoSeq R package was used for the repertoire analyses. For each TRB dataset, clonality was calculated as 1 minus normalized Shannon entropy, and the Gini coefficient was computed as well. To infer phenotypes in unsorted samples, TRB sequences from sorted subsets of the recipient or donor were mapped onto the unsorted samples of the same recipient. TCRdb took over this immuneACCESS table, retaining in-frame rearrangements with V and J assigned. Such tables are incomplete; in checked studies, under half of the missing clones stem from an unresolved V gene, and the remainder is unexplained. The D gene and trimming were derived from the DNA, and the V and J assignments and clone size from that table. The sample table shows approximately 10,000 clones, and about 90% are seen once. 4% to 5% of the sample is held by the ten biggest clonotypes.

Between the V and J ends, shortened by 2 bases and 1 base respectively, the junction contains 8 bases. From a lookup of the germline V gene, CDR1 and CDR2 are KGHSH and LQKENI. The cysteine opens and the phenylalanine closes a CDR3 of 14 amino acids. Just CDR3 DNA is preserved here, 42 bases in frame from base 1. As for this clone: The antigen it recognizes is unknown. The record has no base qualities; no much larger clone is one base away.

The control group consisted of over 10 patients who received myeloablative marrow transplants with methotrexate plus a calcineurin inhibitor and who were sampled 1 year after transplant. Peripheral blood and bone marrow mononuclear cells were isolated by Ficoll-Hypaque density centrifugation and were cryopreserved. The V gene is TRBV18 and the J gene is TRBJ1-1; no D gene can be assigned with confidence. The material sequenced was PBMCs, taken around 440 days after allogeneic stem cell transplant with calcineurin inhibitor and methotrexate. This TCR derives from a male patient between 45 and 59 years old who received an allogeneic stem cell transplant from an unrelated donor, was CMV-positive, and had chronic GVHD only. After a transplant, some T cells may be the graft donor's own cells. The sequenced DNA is TGTGCCAGCTCACCAGTAGATACGAACACTGAAGCTTTCTTT. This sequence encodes CASSPVDTNTEAFF.